Many counts were recorded for the clone carrying this T cell receptor beta chain. The CDR3 is made up of 14 amino acids. The germline V and J ends were trimmed by 2 bases and 4 bases, with 9 bases remaining between them. Germline lookup yields CDR1 KGHDR and CDR2 SFDVKD. Alongside a J-beta primer mix, a sample-barcoded 5' primer served in a second PCR lasting about 6 to 12 cycles. One entry per CDR3 protein results from TCRdb running MiXCR on the 5' RACE reads. The sample lists approximately 780,000 distinct CDR3 sequences, under 30% seen once, with less than 3.5% in the top ten. The sample belongs to a study of blood T cells in healthy people across ages. In addition, the sample was reused for a study of T cells of mothers and their children. From that second work: Nine systemically healthy Caucasian donors: three mothers, six children. Both sample barcodes and 2-4 random nucleotides came from the M1S primer of the second PCR. Per child, approximately 2.9 million TCR beta CDR3 reads were obtained, against over 10 million per mother. The effect of thymic selection on TCR recombination output is similar between related and unrelated pairs.

Material: blood. The V call is TRBV24-1, the J call TRBJ2-3; D ambiguous. This sequence originates from a boy younger than 18 in good health. The DNA of the CDR3 is TGTGCCACCAGTGATTCCAGTAGGGCAGATACGCAGTATTTT. Encoded protein: CATSDSSRADTQYF.